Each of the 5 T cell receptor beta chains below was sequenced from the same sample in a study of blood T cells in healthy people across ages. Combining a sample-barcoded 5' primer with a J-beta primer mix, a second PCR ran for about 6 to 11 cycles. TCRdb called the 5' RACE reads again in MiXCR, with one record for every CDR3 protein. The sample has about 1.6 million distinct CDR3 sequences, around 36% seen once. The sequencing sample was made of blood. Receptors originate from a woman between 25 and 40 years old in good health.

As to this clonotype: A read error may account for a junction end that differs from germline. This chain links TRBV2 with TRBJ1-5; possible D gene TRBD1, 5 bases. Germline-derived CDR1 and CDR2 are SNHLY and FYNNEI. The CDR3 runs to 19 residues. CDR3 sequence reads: CASRPLGQGIPYSSQPQHF. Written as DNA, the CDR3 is TGTGCCAGCAGGCCCCTCGGCCAGGGCATACCCTATAGCAGTCAGCCCCAGCATTTT.

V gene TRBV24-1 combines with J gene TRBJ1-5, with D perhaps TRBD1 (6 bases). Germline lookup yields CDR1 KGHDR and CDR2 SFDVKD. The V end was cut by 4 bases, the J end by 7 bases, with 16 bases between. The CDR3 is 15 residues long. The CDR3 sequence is CATSEKQGSRQPQHF. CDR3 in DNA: TGTGCCACCAGTGAAAAACAGGGATCAAGACAGCCCCAGCATTTT.

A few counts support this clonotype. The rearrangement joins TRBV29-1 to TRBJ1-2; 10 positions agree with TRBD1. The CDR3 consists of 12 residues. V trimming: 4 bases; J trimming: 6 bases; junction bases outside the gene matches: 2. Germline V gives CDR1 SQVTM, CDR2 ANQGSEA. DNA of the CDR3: TGCAGCGTTGCCGGGACAGGGGATGGCTACACCTTC. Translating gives CSVAGTGDGYTF.

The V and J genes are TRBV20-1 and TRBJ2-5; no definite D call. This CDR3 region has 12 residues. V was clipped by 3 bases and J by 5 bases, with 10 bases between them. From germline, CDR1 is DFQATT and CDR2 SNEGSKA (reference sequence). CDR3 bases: TGCAGTGCTAGTGCGATGGCCGAGACCCAGTACTTC. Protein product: CSASAMAETQYF.

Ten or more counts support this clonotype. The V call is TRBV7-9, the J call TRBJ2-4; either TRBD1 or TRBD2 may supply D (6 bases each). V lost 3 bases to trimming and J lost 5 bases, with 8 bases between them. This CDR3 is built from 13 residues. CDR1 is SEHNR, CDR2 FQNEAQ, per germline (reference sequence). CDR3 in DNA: TGTGCCAGCAGCTTCGGGGGCGAAAACATTCAGTACTTC. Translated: CASSFGGENIQYF.